This T cell receptor beta chain stems from a study of cytomegalovirus exposure and HLA in healthy donors. General observations from the study: No immune exposure information besides CMV serostatus was available. It emerged from a later analysis that several of the most significant clusters appeared to be linked to common viral pathogens. Reportedly, HLA-A and HLA-B alleles of most subjects were accurately predicted from TCR beta. Later analysis associated a missense DCLRE1C variant with TCR beta V- and J-gene trimming.

Primers: 60 Vbeta forward and 13 Jbeta reverse. Sequencing used immunoSEQ multiplex PCR; TCRdb keeps in-frame clones, though not all of them. Among 180,000 or so clones, 70% to 90% were seen once, and the ten largest hold 7.5% to 10%. Unmatched junction bases numbered 9, after V lost 3 bases and J lost 8 bases. Germline V gene sequence: CDR1 MNHEY, CDR2 SMNVEV (reference sequence). The CDR3 runs 15 residues. About this clone itself: Its specificity is unknown.

The chain is built from TRBV27 and TRBJ2-1, with 8 bases identical to TRBD2. Material for sequencing was PBMCs. The receptor's source is a man aged 18 to 35 in good health and CMV-seropositive. In DNA form, the CDR3 reads TGTGCCAGCAGTTTGGGCGGGGGGCGTGTCTATGAGCAGTTCTTC. It translates to CASSLGGGRVYEQFF.